Each of the 27 T cell receptor beta chains below was sequenced from the same sample in a study of blood T cell repertoires in COVID-19. The repertoire was sequenced with immunoSEQ multiplex PCR; TCRdb's copy has only in-frame clones and lacks some. The sample lists 150,000 to 200,000 clones; around 83% were seen once. The sequencing input was peripheral blood. The receptors derive from a human donor in a cohort sampled during active COVID-19.

The chain joins TRBV9 to TRBJ2-7, with TRBD1 matching 10 bases. Trimming removed 3 bases from V and 0 bases from J; junction bases left unmatched: 3. Germline loops: CDR1 SGDLS, CDR2 YYNGEE. The CDR3 covers 15 residues. This chain's CDR3 is CASSEGTGASYEQYF. In DNA, the CDR3 is TGTGCCAGCAGCGAAGGGACAGGGGCCTCCTACGAGCAGTACTTC.

The J gene is TRBJ2-2, the V gene TRBV5-4; 10 nucleotides align to TRBD2. Germline values: CDR1 SGHNT, CDR2 YYREEE (reference sequence). Trimming cost V 4 bases and J 3 bases; bases outside gene matches: 6. The CDR3 spans 16 residues. The CDR3 spells CASSPWTSGYTGELFF. The CDR3 nucleotides are TGTGCCAGCAGCCCCTGGACTAGCGGTTACACCGGGGAGCTGTTTTTT.

The V and J genes are TRBV3-1 (or the pseudogene TRBV3-2) and TRBJ2-7, with 7 bases matching TRBD2. J lost 2 bases, V lost 4 bases, and 2 bases had no gene match. The CDR3 is made up of 13 amino acids. CDR1 is LGHDT, CDR2 YNNKEL, per germline (reference sequence). Written as DNA, the CDR3 is TGTGCCAGCAGCCCCGCGGGAGCCTACGAGCAGTACTTC. Encoded protein: CASSPAGAYEQYF.

Only one count was recorded for this clone. The chain recombines TRBV10-3 with TRBJ2-1; 12 nucleotides agree with TRBD2. Germline V gene sequence: CDR1 ENHRY, CDR2 SYGVKD. Losses at the gene ends were 6 bases for V and 4 bases for J; bases not matched to a gene: 10. The CDR3 covers 17 residues. The CDR3 loop is CAIRRDTSGRLYNEQFF. For the CDR3, the DNA is TGTGCCATCAGGAGAGACACTAGCGGGAGGCTATACAATGAGCAGTTCTTC.

The chain couples TRBV6-6 to TRBJ2-1; D possibly corresponds to TRBD2 (5 bases). CDR3 size: 9 residues. Germline CDR1 reads MNHNY; CDR2 reads SVGAGI (reference sequence). Trimming cost V 7 bases and J 16 bases, with 11 bases left between them. The CDR3 loop is CASTPGDFF. CDR3 nucleotides: TGTGCCAGCACCCCCGGGGATTTCTTC.

This rearrangement joins TRBV6-5 to TRBJ2-1; 8 bases agree with TRBD1. Unmatched junction bases numbered 4, after V lost 6 bases and J lost 0 bases. The V gene's germline CDR1 is MNHEY and CDR2 SVGAGI. This CDR3 contains 15 residues. The CDR3 sequence is CASRPTGGSYNEQFF. For the CDR3, the DNA is TGTGCCAGCAGGCCCACAGGGGGCTCCTACAATGAGCAGTTCTTC.

The chain carries TRBV11-2 and TRBJ2-7; 11 bases are shared with TRBD2. The germline V gene encodes CDR1 SGHAT and CDR2 FQNNGV. The CDR3 runs to 17 residues. Unmatched junction bases numbered 5, after V lost 1 base and J lost 0 bases. This chain's CDR3 is CASSLVLGTSGSYEQYF. The CDR3 DNA reads TGTGCCAGCAGCTTAGTCCTGGGGACTAGCGGCTCCTACGAGCAGTACTTC.

The chain uses TRBV27 and TRBJ2-7, with D perhaps matching TRBD1 (5 bases). The CDR3 consists of 15 residues. Per the germline V gene, CDR1 is MNHEY and CDR2 is SMNVEV (reference sequence). V was clipped by 6 bases and J by 3 bases, with 18 bases between them. As DNA, the CDR3 is TGTGCCAGCAGCCAACATGGGCGACAGAACTACGAGCAGTACTTC. Protein product: CASSQHGRQNYEQYF.

The CDR3 DNA reads as TGTGCCAGTAGTATTGCAGGGTTGAACACTGAAGCTTTCTTT. Translating gives CASSIAGLNTEAFF. The J gene is TRBJ1-1, the V gene TRBV19; perhaps TRBD1 as D (5 bases). From germline, CDR1 is LNHDA and CDR2 SQIVND (reference sequence). Trimming pared 3 bases from V and 0 bases from J, leaving 8 bases between. This CDR3 region has 14 residues. The full variable domain, completed using reference TRBV19 and TRBJ1-1, is DGGITQSPKYLFRKEGQNVTLSCEQNLNHDAMYWYRQDPGQGLRLIYYSQIVNDFQKGDIAEGYSVSREKKESFPLTVTSAQKNPTAFYLCASSIAGLNTEAFFGQGTRLTVV.

This chain links TRBV19 with TRBJ1-2; 7 bases are shared with TRBD1. After removal of 0 bases from V and 8 bases from J, the junction contained 3 bases not matched to a gene. The CDR3 length is 13 residues. Germline lookup yields CDR1 LNHDA and CDR2 SQIVND (reference sequence). The CDR3: CASSIDGQVGYTF. CDR3 nucleotide sequence: TGTGCCAGTAGTATAGATGGACAGGTCGGCTACACCTTC.

The rearrangement joins TRBV9 to TRBJ1-1; no definite D call. The CDR3 has 12 residues. Germline values: CDR1 SGDLS, CDR2 YYNGEE. V lost 3 bases to trimming and J lost 3 bases, with 6 bases between them. CDR3 in amino acids: CASSEQDTEAFF. The CDR3 bases are TGTGCCAGCAGCGAACAAGACACTGAAGCTTTCTTT.

This sequence joins TRBV7-9 and TRBJ2-2; possible D gene TRBD1, 6 bases. Trimming took off 2 bases at V and 1 base at J, with 14 bases between the two ends. CDR1 is SEHNR, CDR2 FQNEAQ, per germline (reference sequence). The CDR3 is 17 amino acids. CDR3 in DNA: TGTGCCAGCAGCTTAACCCCGACAGGTCAGAACACCGGGGAGCTGTTTTTT. Amino acid sequence: CASSLTPTGQNTGELFF.

The chain links TRBV19 to TRBJ1-2, with 11 positions matching TRBD1. The CDR3 loop spans 14 amino acids. CDR1 LNHDA and CDR2 SQIVND come from the germline V gene (reference sequence). With V trimmed by 5 bases and J by 3 bases, 2 bases remained unmatched. The CDR3 nucleotides read TGTGCCAGTAGTTCGGGACAGGGGGACTATGGCTACACCTTC. Translating gives CASSSGQGDYGYTF.

This clone was recorded once. In nucleotides, the CDR3 is TGTGCCAGCAGTTACGGTCTGGCGGGGGGGCCTTTTGTTGAGCAGTTCTTC. It yields the protein CASSYGLAGGPFVEQFF. The gene calls are TRBV6-2 or TRBV6-3 and TRBJ2-1; 9 positions match TRBD2. The trim removed 2 bases at V and 9 bases at J, leaving 14 bases unmatched. There are 17 residues in the CDR3. From germline, CDR1 is MNHEY and CDR2 SVGEGT.

The chain combines TRBV19 with TRBJ1-1; 7 bases are shared with TRBD1. CDR3 length: 16 amino acids. CDR1 is LNHDA and CDR2 is SQIVND in the germline V gene (reference sequence). With 3 bases clipped from V and 2 bases from J, the junction kept 9 bases outside the gene matches. The CDR3 is CASSMSLTGSNTEAFF. As DNA, the CDR3 is TGTGCCAGTAGTATGAGTTTGACAGGGTCCAACACTGAAGCTTTCTTT. The variable domain in full, with the rest retrieved from reference TRBV19 and TRBJ1-1, is DGGITQSPKYLFRKEGQNVTLSCEQNLNHDAMYWYRQDPGQGLRLIYYSQIVNDFQKGDIAEGYSVSREKKESFPLTVTSAQKNPTAFYLCASSMSLTGSNTEAFFGQGTRLTVV.

The DNA for the CDR3 is TGTGCCAGCAGCCAAGTACAGGGCTCCGAAGCTTTCTTT. This translates into CASSQVQGSEAFF. The rearrangement joins TRBV3-1 (or the pseudogene TRBV3-2) to TRBJ1-1; a weak D match, TRBD1 (6 bases). CDR3 size: 13 residues. In germline, CDR1 is LGHDT, CDR2 YNNKEL (reference sequence). Trimming took 1 base from V and 8 from J, leaving 11 bases between them.

The chain employs TRBV6-2 or TRBV6-3 and TRBJ2-7, with 8 bases lining up with TRBD1. V trimming: 2 bases; J trimming: 2 bases; junction bases outside the gene matches: 2. The length of the CDR3 is 14 residues. Looked up from germline, CDR1 is MNHEY and CDR2 is SVGEGT. The CDR3 nucleotides read TGTGCCAGCAGTTACGGGACAGGTACCTACGAGCAGTACTTC. Translating it yields CASSYGTGTYEQYF.

V gene TRBV24-1 combines with J gene TRBJ2-2, with TRBD2 identical over 16 bases. CDR3 length: 17 residues. From germline, CDR1 is KGHDR and CDR2 SFDVKD. The ends lost 9 bases at V and 0 bases at J; junction bases unmatched: 3. CDR3 sequence (DNA): TGTGCCACCGCGGGGACTAGCGGGAGGGCGAACACCGGGGAGCTGTTTTTT. This codes for CATAGTSGRANTGELFF.

The chain is built from TRBV25-1 and TRBJ2-7, with 7 bases identical to TRBD1. Germline values: CDR1 MGHDK, CDR2 SYGVNS. The CDR3 spans 13 residues. The V gene end was trimmed by 6 bases and the J gene end by 2 bases; junction bases not matched to a gene: 4. This chain's CDR3 is CASRRGTAYEQYF. The CDR3 nucleotides read TGTGCCAGCAGGAGAGGGACAGCCTACGAGCAGTACTTC.

This clone was seen a handful of times. V usage is TRBV7-9 and J usage is TRBJ2-7; 7 bases map to TRBD2. The CDR3 totals 13 residues. J gave up 3 bases and V 2 bases, and 1 base lay outside the gene matches. CDR1 and CDR2 from the germline V gene are SEHNR and FQNEAQ (reference sequence). The DNA for the CDR3 is TGTGCCAGCAGCTTACCTAGCGGCTACGAGCAGTACTTC. Amino acid sequence: CASSLPSGYEQYF.

The chain recombines TRBV5-1 with TRBJ2-7; possibly TRBD2 for D (6 bases). With 0 bases removed from V and 2 bases from J, the gap between germline ends came to 12 bases. The V gene's germline CDR1 is SGHRS and CDR2 YFSETQ. The CDR3 is made up of 15 amino acids. CDR3 sequence: CASSLGGTVAYEQYF. CDR3 nucleotides: TGCGCCAGCAGCTTGGGCGGGACTGTGGCCTACGAGCAGTACTTC.

This clone was observed a few times. This chain joins TRBV11-2 and TRBJ2-7; D is uncertain. The CDR3 is 11 amino acids. V was clipped by 5 bases and J by 6 bases, with 8 bases between them. Germline assignment: CDR1 SGHAT and CDR2 FQNNGV. CDR3 sequence reads: CASSLSPEQYF. CDR3 bases: TGTGCCAGCAGCCTCAGTCCCGAGCAGTACTTC.

The chain recombines TRBV5-1 with TRBJ2-7, with 12 bases matching TRBD1. V dropped 3 bases and J dropped 7; count of bases not matched to a gene: 5. CDR1 SGHRS and CDR2 YFSETQ come from the germline V gene. The CDR3 extends over 14 amino acids. CDR3 in amino acids: CASSSGTGGSEQYF. In DNA, the CDR3 is TGCGCCAGCAGCTCGGGGACAGGGGGCTCGGAGCAGTACTTC.

The chain couples TRBV5-1 to TRBJ1-5; perhaps TRBD1 as D (5 bases). CDR1 and CDR2 from the germline V gene are SGHRS and YFSETQ. The CDR3 contains 15 residues. V lost 1 base and J 3 bases, leaving 11 bases between the germline ends. The CDR3 protein is CASSLLGAVNQPQHF. For the CDR3, the DNA is TGCGCCAGCAGCTTGTTAGGGGCGGTCAATCAGCCCCAGCATTTT. Filled out from reference TRBV5-1 and TRBJ1-5, the complete variable domain reads KAGVTQTPRYLIKTRGQQVTLSCSPISGHRSVSWYQQTPGQGLQFLFEYFSETQRNKGNFPGRFSGRQFSNSRSEMNVSTLELGDSALYLCASSLLGAVNQPQHFGDGTRLSIL.

This chain joins TRBV19 and TRBJ2-3; 8 positions agree with TRBD2. Germline loops: CDR1 LNHDA, CDR2 SQIVND (reference sequence). The CDR3 runs 15 residues. J lost 0 bases, V lost 5 bases, and 4 bases had no gene match. The CDR3 DNA is TGTGCCAGTAGTCCGGGGGGGGTAAGCACAGATACGCAGTATTTT. As protein: CASSPGGVSTDTQYF.

V gene TRBV7-2 combines with J gene TRBJ2-7; D call uncertain. Germline-derived CDR1 and CDR2 are SGHTA and FQGNSA. Trimming took off 6 bases at V and 4 bases at J, with 13 bases between the two ends. The CDR3 runs to 13 residues. The CDR3 spells CASSSQVRYEQYF. The CDR3 nucleotides are TGTGCCAGCAGTTCCCAGGTCAGATACGAGCAGTACTTC.

The sample holds one count of this clone. The CDR3 DNA reads TGCGCCAGCAGCTTGGCGCAGTCCTACAATGAGCAGTTCTTC. Translating gives CASSLAQSYNEQFF. V is TRBV5-1 and J is TRBJ2-1; no clear D. CDR1 and CDR2 from the germline V gene are SGHRS and YFSETQ. Trimming took 0 bases from V and 1 from J, leaving 5 bases between them. The CDR3 runs 14 residues.